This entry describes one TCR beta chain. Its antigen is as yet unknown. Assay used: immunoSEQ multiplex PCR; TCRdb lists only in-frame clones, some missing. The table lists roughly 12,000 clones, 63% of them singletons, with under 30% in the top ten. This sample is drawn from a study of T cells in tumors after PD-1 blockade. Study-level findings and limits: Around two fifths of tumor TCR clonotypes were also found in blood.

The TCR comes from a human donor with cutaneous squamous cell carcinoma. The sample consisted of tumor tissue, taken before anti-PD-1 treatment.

DNA of the CDR3: TGCGCCAGCAGTGAACAGGGGGCGTCCTACAATGAGCAGTTCTTC. This translates into CASSEQGASYNEQFF. J is TRBJ2-1 and V is TRBV10-1; 9 nucleotides match TRBD1. J lost 1 base, V lost 3 bases, and 1 base had no gene match. The CDR3 runs 15 residues. Per germline, CDR1 WNHNN and CDR2 SYGVQD (reference sequence).